This TCR beta chain was recorded in a study of human versus mouse CDR3 diversity and MHC coevolution. Across the whole study: immunoSEQ was reported to reach one in 200,000 T cells sensitivity.

The table came from immunoSEQ multiplex PCR; TCRdb's copy has only in-frame clones and leaves some out. This sample carries some 60,000 clones, around 94% of them seen once, and the ten largest clones take approximately 17%. V was shortened by 4 bases and J by 7 bases, with 11 bases between the two germline ends. This CDR3 contains 13 residues. Looked up from germline, CDR1 is GTSNPN and CDR2 is SVGIG (reference sequence). This chain links TRBV30 with TRBJ1-6; D gene uncertain. The TCR was taken from a person aged 55 to 69 in good health. Input material: naive CD4+ T cells from blood. Indicated subset: CD45RO-negative CD62L-positive naive CD4 T cells. DNA of the CDR3: TGTGCCTGGACAGGAACCCGGAATTCACCCCTCCACTTT. Translated, it gives CAWTGTRNSPLHF.